This TCR beta chain emerged from a study of PD-1 blockade in classical Hodgkin lymphoma. Time point denoted: cycle 4 day 1 (C4D1), after 5 to 7 weeks of nivolumab. Every patient experienced relapse after autologous stem cell transplantation, and brentuximab vedotin exposure varied. Thawed PBMCs yielded CD4+ T cells through magnetic negative selection. This clone was recorded only once. Assay used: immunoSEQ multiplex PCR; TCRdb lists only in-frame clones, some missing. The sample has more than 10,000 clones, roughly 83% seen once. This material consisted of CD4+ T cells from blood, taken before the fourth cycle of nivolumab. The source of this sequence is a human donor with classical Hodgkin lymphoma.

CDR3 residues: CASSITQGVNTEAFF. The CDR3 nucleotides read TGTGCCAGTAGTATAACGCAGGGAGTGAACACTGAAGCTTTCTTT. The rearrangement joins TRBV19 to TRBJ1-1, with D possibly TRBD1 on 5 matching bases. CDR3 length equals 15 residues. Trimming left V 2 bases short and J 0 bases short, with 10 bases between. Germline V CDR1 and CDR2: LNHDA, SQIVND (reference sequence).